This record covers a single T cell receptor beta chain. Its antigen is unidentified. This CDR3 region has 11 residues. Germline CDR1 and CDR2: DFQATT and SNEGSKA (reference sequence). This record belongs to a study of blood T cells in healthy people across ages. Overall study results and limits: Unknown CMV status may confound age-related changes in expanded clones. TCR beta diversity was tightly associated with the proportion of naive T cells. Both higher diversity and more naive CD4+ cells marked long-lived donors when set against aged donors.

A second roughly 6 to 12 cycle PCR used barcoded and J-beta primers. Each CDR3 protein gets one entry after TCRdb re-called the 5' RACE reads with MiXCR. The sample has some 1.5 million distinct CDR3 sequences, 28% seen once. No fewer than 5 micrograms of total RNA were isolated from every sample. The material sequenced was blood. This receptor was taken from a woman aged 25 to 45 in good health. The chain links TRBV20-1 to TRBJ2-1; D is perhaps TRBD2 (6 bases). The CDR3 bases are TGCACCACGGGGGAAAACAATGAGCAGTTCTTC. Encoded protein: CTTGENNEQFF.